This record looks at one T cell receptor beta chain sequence and its context. Its antigen is unknown. PCR used 60 Vbeta primers and 13 Jbeta primers. Here immunoSEQ multiplex PCR was the method, and the copy in TCRdb shows in-frame clones only, minus some. Seen here are under 250,000 clones, less than 85% observed once, and the top ten hold 0.6% to 0.65%. The V gene's germline CDR1 is MNHEY and CDR2 SMNVEV (reference sequence). The length of the CDR3 is 12 residues. Trimming removed 8 bases from V and 5 bases from J, with 13 bases in between. This entry is derived from a study of cytomegalovirus exposure and HLA in healthy donors. Regarding the study as a whole: There was a cluster of highly shared sequence variants that was likely a sequencing artifact.

This chain connects TRBV27 to TRBJ2-7; D is ambiguous. This receptor was obtained from a man aged 18 to 30 in good health and CMV-seronegative. The sample comprised PBMCs. The CDR3 DNA follows: TGTGCCAGCGGTAGGAGTCCCCACGAGCAGTACTTC. Translated: CASGRSPHEQYF.